This T cell receptor beta chain appears in the sequencing data of a study of PD-L1 blockade in urothelial cancer. Turning to the study itself: Administration of atezolizumab to patients began around 2014, at 1,200 mg intravenously every 3 weeks. About 85% of the roughly 30 patients comprised males who had bladder-origin urothelial cancer. A median approximately 140,000 T cells were found in blood samples. The study, taken as a whole, reports: Expansion of tumor-associated blood clones at 3 weeks was greater in durable-benefit patients.

The data were produced by immunoSEQ multiplex PCR, yet TCRdb's version contains in-frame clones alone and is incomplete. The sample includes roughly 46,000 clones, about 85% of them seen just once. Time point given: peripheral blood 6 weeks after treatment start. This clone showed up just once. Its antigen is unknown. CDR1 is GTSNPN and CDR2 is SVGIG in the germline V gene (reference sequence). Trimming left V 5 bases short and J 0 bases short, with 17 bases between. The CDR3 has 15 residues. The source of this sequence is a middle-aged man with urothelial cancer. Sequenced material: PBMCs, taken around atezolizumab (anti-PD-L1) treatment. The gene calls are TRBV30 and TRBJ2-7; tentative D call: TRBD2 (7 bases). This chain's CDR3 is CAWGPWGGLSYEQYF. In nucleotides, the CDR3 is TGTGCCTGGGGCCCCTGGGGGGGGCTCTCCTACGAGCAGTACTTC.